This TCR beta chain came from a study of blood T cell repertoires in COVID-19. Study-level information: Donors in the United States, Italy and Spain gave samples during acute or convalescent COVID-19. PBMCs, B-cell-depleted T cells, or T cells provided the cDNA or gDNA that made up the material.

Per the study methods: Counts of nucleated cells, estimated from reference gene primer amplification, were obtained. TCRdb keeps only in-frame clones here, not all; method: immunoSEQ multiplex PCR. That table is the source of V, J and clone size, and D and trimming were worked out from the DNA. The repertoire holds 93,000 or so clones, with approximately 80% as singletons. V gave up 1 base and J gave up 4 bases, with 11 bases separating them. This CDR3 is 15 amino acids long. Germline V lookup: CDR1 LGHDT, CDR2 YNNKEL (reference sequence). The material sequenced was peripheral blood. The sequence came from a human donor in a cohort sampled during active or convalescent COVID-19. The V call is TRBV3-1 (or the pseudogene TRBV3-2), the J call TRBJ1-3; a possible D gene is TRBD1 (5 bases). The CDR3 nucleotides are TGTGCCAGCAGCCAAGGTGGAGGGGACGGAAACACCATATATTTT. Its translation: CASSQGGGDGNTIYF.